Detailed here is one T cell receptor beta chain. The antigen is undetermined. V was cut by 3 bases and J by 10 bases, with 8 bases left in between. Germline V lookup: CDR1 SGDLS, CDR2 YYNGEE. This CDR3 has 11 amino acids. Sequencing was performed with immunoSEQ multiplex PCR; in TCRdb, only in-frame clones are kept and a portion is missing. The sample records roughly 60,000 clones, 92% being singletons. These data come from a study of cytomegalovirus exposure and HLA in healthy donors. The study's findings and limits: Cytomegalovirus-associated status was assigned to 164 TCR beta chains. Published work reported that the classifier diagnosed cytomegalovirus status with high specificity and sensitivity.

Donors were drawn from the 120-subject validation cohort, separate from the roughly 670-subject first cohort. Sequencing was carried out using PBMCs. The receptor was isolated from a woman in her late teens or twenties in good health and CMV-seronegative. The chain links TRBV9 to TRBJ2-1; D gene uncertain. CDR3 protein: CASSDYGEQFF. In nucleotides, the CDR3 is TGTGCCAGCAGCGACTATGGGGAGCAGTTCTTC.